This T cell receptor (beta chain) was documented in a study of shared clonotypes between healthy human individuals. General study points: A generally larger estimated richness was seen in naive subsets than in memory subsets.

The DNA input per sorted-subset replicate PCR was 200 ng, corresponding to 32,000 or so T cell genomes. Produced via immunoSEQ multiplex PCR; TCRdb's table is partial and in-frame only. The repertoire holds roughly 1,500,000 clones, with approximately 98.5% as singletons. Concerning this clone itself: Its antigen is not known.

Sequencing was carried out using naive CD4+ T cells sorted from blood. Sample subset: CD45RA+ positively selected. The clonotype originates from a man aged 30 to 39 in good health.

The CDR3 loop reads CASSEVRGVGGYTF. CDR3 nucleotides: TGTGCCAGCAGTGAAGTCAGGGGCGTCGGTGGCTACACCTTC. The chain employs TRBV2 and TRBJ1-2; tentatively, D is TRBD1 (6 bases). CDR3 length equals 14 residues. Germline V gene data show CDR1 as SNHLY and CDR2 as FYNNEI. The V end lost 1 base, the J end lost 7 bases, and 13 bases lay between the germline ends. The full variable domain, in which reference TRBV2 and TRBJ1-2 provide the parts outside the CDR3, is EPEVTQTPSHQVTQMGQEVILRCVPISNHLYFYWYRQILGQKVEFLVSFYNNEISEKSEIFDDQFSVERPDGSNFTLKIRSTKLEDSAMYFCASSEVRGVGGYTFGSGTRLTVV.